This TCR beta chain appears in the sequencing data of a study of control samples from healthy donors and cancer patients. The CDR3 consists of 13 residues. Trimming at V came to 2 bases and at J to 13 bases, leaving 10 bases not matched to a gene. The germline V gene has CDR1 KGHSH and CDR2 LQKENI. This table comes from immunoSEQ multiplex PCR, and its TCRdb copy is limited to in-frame clones, with some not included. The sample has some 220,000 clones, about 95% seen once; the top ten hold roughly 1.6%. The chain has TRBV18 and TRBJ1-1; 7 bases line up with TRBD1. Sequencing was performed on blood. This clonotype was sampled from a man aged 50-59 years in good health. This chain's CDR3 is CASSPSTGSGFFF. The CDR3, as DNA: TGTGCCAGCTCACCATCGACAGGGTCTGGTTTTTTCTTT.